A selection of T cell receptor beta chains follows, all from one sample in a study of T-cell reconstitution after alpha-beta-depleted transplantation in children. In TCRdb, the PCR reads were re-called with MiXCR into one record per CDR3 protein. The sample has hundreds of thousands of distinct CDR3 sequences; about 10% are singletons. The material was PBMCs from the stem cell graft donor, obtained from the stem cell graft. Source of these receptors: a human donor who donated a stem cell graft to a child with acute myeloid leukemia. Each CDR3 is given with its conserved first and last residue. The D gene is left open where the match is weak. A row's size may be missing; if present it is once, few, many or a size class.

D	size	V	J	CDR3	DNA
NA	few	TRBV6-5	TRBJ1-1	CASSYRRPDTEAFF	TGTGCCAGCAGTTACAGGCGGCCAGACACTGAAGCTTTCTTT
TRBD2	few	TRBV12-5	TRBJ2-1	CASGLEAGGTDEQFF	TGTGCTAGTGGTTTGGAAGCGGGAGGGACGGATGAGCAGTTCTTC
TRBD1	many	TRBV12-3/TRBV12-4	TRBJ1-2	CASSPQTGQGLGYTF	TGTGCCAGCAGTCCCCAAACCGGACAGGGTCTTGGCTACACCTTC
NA	few	TRBV4-2	TRBJ2-7	CASSQVGGEFFEQYF	TGTGCCAGCAGCCAAGTTGGAGGGGAATTCTTCGAGCAGTACTTC
TRBD2	few	TRBV4-3	TRBJ2-1	CASRRGLAGQNEQFF	TGCGCCAGCAGAAGGGGACTAGCCGGGCAGAATGAGCAGTTCTTC
TRBD1	few	TRBV7-2	TRBJ1-1	CASSSQGAQAEAFF	TGTGCCAGCAGCTCTCAGGGGGCACAGGCTGAAGCTTTCTTT
NA	few	TRBV12-3/TRBV12-4	TRBJ2-6	CASRAYVGASGANVLTF	TGTGCCAGCAGGGCCTACGTAGGGGCTTCTGGGGCCAACGTCCTGACTTTC
TRBD1	NA	TRBV2	TRBJ1-5	CASGTGGNQPQHF	TGTGCCAGCGGGACAGGGGGAAATCAGCCCCAGCATTTT
NA	few	TRBV5-1	TRBJ2-2	CASTLGGTGELFF	TGCGCCAGCACGCTGGGGGGCACCGGGGAGCTGTTTTTT
TRBD2	many	TRBV14	TRBJ2-1	CASSQEVAGEYAYNEQFF	TGTGCCAGCAGCCAAGAGGTAGCGGGAGAGTACGCCTACAATGAGCAGTTCTTC
NA	few	TRBV7-9	TRBJ2-7	CASSSPPGGPYEQYF	TGTGCCAGCAGCTCCCCCCCGGGCGGCCCCTACGAGCAGTACTTC
TRBD1	few	TRBV20-1	TRBJ2-7	CSAPTGGHGEQYF	TGCAGTGCCCCTACAGGGGGGCACGGCGAGCAGTACTTC
NA	NA	TRBV20-1	TRBJ2-3	CSATGVTDTQYF	TGCAGTGCTACAGGGGTCACAGATACGCAGTATTTT
TRBD1	many	TRBV20-1	TRBJ1-1	CSARAPGQGVIGAFF	TGCAGTGCTAGAGCACCGGGACAGGGGGTTATCGGAGCTTTCTTT
NA	few	TRBV15	TRBJ2-5	CATSSLVGGRETQYF	TGTGCCACCAGCTCCCTAGTAGGGGGGCGAGAGACCCAGTACTTC
TRBD2	many	TRBV3-1	TRBJ2-7	CASSQTPSGSYEQYF	TGTGCCAGCAGCCAAACGCCTAGCGGCTCCTACGAGCAGTACTTC
TRBD2	NA	TRBV3-1	TRBJ2-5	CASTFRSGTAWETQYF	TGTGCCTCCACCTTTCGAAGCGGGACTGCTTGGGAGACCCAGTACTTC
NA	NA	TRBV4-3	TRBJ1-4	CASSQFMGADEKLFF	TGCGCCAGCAGCCAATTTATGGGGGCAGACGAAAAACTGTTTTTT
NA	few	TRBV11-2	TRBJ2-3	CASSLQPSTDTQYF	TGTGCCAGCAGCCTCCAGCCCAGCACAGATACGCAGTATTTT
TRBD1	many	TRBV5-1	TRBJ2-7	CASSPSGTGIYEQYF	TGCGCCAGCAGCCCCTCCGGGACAGGGATCTACGAGCAGTACTTC
NA	NA	TRBV6-2/TRBV6-3	TRBJ2-2	CAARRLGQANTGELFF	TGTGCCGCAAGGCGATTGGGGCAGGCGAACACCGGGGAGCTGTTTTTT
TRBD1	few	TRBV20-1	TRBJ2-7	CSATGWQGASYEQYF	TGCAGTGCTACAGGCTGGCAGGGGGCATCCTACGAGCAGTACTTC
NA	NA	TRBV7-8	TRBJ2-2	CASSLQLPNTGELFF	TGTGCCAGCAGCTTACAACTGCCGAACACCGGGGAGCTGTTTTTT
TRBD2	many	TRBV20-1	TRBJ2-1	CSARDLAGRGLGGGLDNEQFF	TGCAGTGCTAGAGATTTGGCGGGGAGGGGTTTGGGCGGTGGCCTTGACAATGAGCAGTTCTTC
TRBD2	many	TRBV6-1	TRBJ2-1	CASWGGGSSYNEQFF	TGTGCCAGCTGGGGGGGAGGGAGCTCCTACAATGAGCAGTTCTTC